This TCR beta chain was found in a study of beta chain features in type 1 diabetes. V lost 0 bases to trimming and J lost 6 bases; unmatched junction nucleotides: 6. The CDR3 extends over 15 amino acids. The V gene's germline CDR1 is SGHRS and CDR2 YFSETQ. Isolated RNA was reverse transcribed in full, so expressed TCRB transcripts were sequenced. Measured with immunoSEQ multiplex PCR; TCRdb has only the in-frame clones, and not every one. The sample yields nearly 250,000 clones, 13% to 15% seen once. The V gene is TRBV5-1, the J gene TRBJ1-2; 9 nucleotides align to TRBD1. This sequence was found in a woman between 35 and 50 years old in good health. Sequencing used naive CD4+ T cells from blood. CDR3 in DNA: TGCGCCAGCAGCTTGGCGTGGGACAGGGTTCATGGCTACACCTTC. Residues: CASSLAWDRVHGYTF.